This entry lists 25 T cell receptor beta chains sequenced from one sample in a study of T-cell reconstitution after alpha-beta-depleted transplantation in children. Unique molecular identifiers were incorporated when the TCRbeta library was constructed. TCRdb used MiXCR to reprocess the PCR reads, holding one entry per CDR3 protein. The data hold some 43,000 distinct CDR3 sequences, with around 9% observed a single time. The sample was PBMCs, mostly from graft donor cells, taken 60 days after TCRalphabeta/CD19-depleted stem cell transplant. Source of these receptors: a male patient aged 2-9 years who had a stem cell transplant for chronic granulomatous disease, so the T cells may come from the graft donor.

This clonotype appeared many times. The chain joins TRBV27 to TRBJ2-3, with TRBD1 matching 8 bases. The V gene's germline CDR1 is MNHEY and CDR2 SMNVEV (reference sequence). Trimming cost V 6 bases and J 2 bases; bases outside gene matches: 10. This CDR3 is built from 16 residues. CDR3 in amino acids: CASSFLGQGFTDTQYF. The CDR3 DNA is TGTGCCAGCAGCTTTTTAGGACAGGGTTTCACAGATACGCAGTATTTT.

There are many counts of this clonotype. The chain links TRBV20-1 to TRBJ2-3; D may correspond to TRBD1 or TRBD2 (5 bases each). The CDR3 is 14 amino acids. Trimming shortened V by 7 bases and J by 7 bases, and 21 bases separated the two germline ends. Germline-derived CDR1 and CDR2 are DFQATT and SNEGSKA (reference sequence). CDR3 DNA: TGCAGTGATGAGGGGCCTCGTCCACCTCATACGCAGTATTTT. Its protein is CSDEGPRPPHTQYF.

This clonotype was seen repeatedly, ten times or more. This rearrangement joins TRBV5-6 to TRBJ1-1; no clear D. CDR1 is SGHDT, CDR2 YYEEEE, per germline. V was shortened by 4 bases and J by 1 base, with 14 bases between the two germline ends. The CDR3 is 15 residues long. The CDR3 loop is CASSGVGPANTEAFF. CDR3 DNA sequence: TGTGCCAGCAGCGGCGTTGGACCCGCGAACACTGAAGCTTTCTTT.

This clonotype was seen a few times. The V call is TRBV20-1, the J call TRBJ1-4; 8 nucleotides align to TRBD1. The V and J ends lost 6 bases and 5 bases, in that order; junction bases with no gene match: 11. In germline, CDR1 is DFQATT, CDR2 SNEGSKA (reference sequence). CDR3 length equals 15 residues. The CDR3 coding sequence is TGCAGTGCATATGGGACAGGAGGGTTGAATGAAAAACTGTTTTTT. Protein product: CSAYGTGGLNEKLFF.

This clonotype has ten or more counts. The CDR3 bases are TGTGCCACCGTCGACAGGGGCGGTGGGAATGAGCAGTTCTTC. Its protein is CATVDRGGGNEQFF. The chain employs TRBV15 and TRBJ2-1; 8 bases agree with TRBD1. The V segment lost 8 bases and the J segment 7 bases; nucleotides outside the gene matches: 10. Germline V gives CDR1 LNHNV, CDR2 YYDKDF (reference sequence). The CDR3 has 14 residues.

This clonotype came up many times. The chain is built from TRBV28 and TRBJ2-7, with 7 nucleotides matching TRBD1. Trimming took 5 bases from V and 5 from J; bases not matched to a gene: 6. This CDR3 has 13 residues. Looked up from germline, CDR1 is MDHEN and CDR2 is SYDVKM. The CDR3 reads CASSQGVPDEQYF. CDR3 bases: TGTGCCAGCAGTCAGGGGGTGCCCGACGAGCAGTACTTC.

This clonotype was observed at least ten times. The V and J genes are TRBV6-1 and TRBJ1-2; 10 bases align to TRBD1. Germline CDR1 MNHNS, CDR2 SASEGT. CDR3 length: 14 residues. Trimming cost V 6 bases and J 4 bases; bases outside gene matches: 5. CDR3 nucleotide sequence: TGTGCCAGCAGAGTGGGACAGGGGACCTATGGCTACACCTTC. Its translation is CASRVGQGTYGYTF.

This clonotype has at least ten counts. The V and J genes are TRBV20-1 and TRBJ2-7, with D perhaps TRBD2 (6 bases). Germline V CDR1 and CDR2: DFQATT, SNEGSKA (reference sequence). Trimming removed 6 bases at V and 0 bases at J, with 12 bases between. The CDR3 contains 13 residues. The DNA of the CDR3 is TGCAGTGCCGCCGGGACTTCCTCCTACGAGCAGTACTTC. Translated: CSAAGTSSYEQYF.

The V and J genes are TRBV4-3 and TRBJ1-1; TRBD1 matches 7 bases. Germline values: CDR1 LGHNA, CDR2 YSLEER. Trimming removed 0 bases from V and 4 bases from J; junction bases left unmatched: 2. CDR3 size: 14 residues. The CDR3 coding sequence is TGCGCCAGCAGCCAAGACAGGGGGAGCACTGAAGCTTTCTTT. Its translation is CASSQDRGSTEAFF.

The V call is TRBV7-2, the J call TRBJ2-4; 9 bases fit TRBD2. Germline lookup yields CDR1 SGHTA and CDR2 FQGNSA. This CDR3 comprises 18 residues. The V segment lost 3 bases and the J segment 0 bases; nucleotides outside the gene matches: 9. CDR3 coding DNA: TGTGCCAGCAGCTTTCAAGCGGGAGGTACGGGAGCCAAAAACATTCAGTACTTC. Translated, it gives CASSFQAGGTGAKNIQYF.

The V gene is TRBV10-3, the J gene TRBJ1-2; 7 nucleotides match TRBD1. CDR1 and CDR2 from the germline V gene are ENHRY and SYGVKD. The CDR3 contains 12 residues. V trimming: 6 bases; J trimming: 8 bases; junction bases outside the gene matches: 6. The CDR3 DNA reads as TGTGCCATCAGCAAGCAACAGGGGGGCTACACCTTC. It translates to CAISKQQGGYTF.

The rearrangement uses TRBV5-5 and TRBJ2-1, with 9 bases lining up with TRBD2. Germline V gene lookup returns CDR1 SGHKS and CDR2 YYEKEE (reference sequence). V dropped 6 bases and J dropped 6; count of bases not matched to a gene: 7. This CDR3 region has 14 residues. CDR3 coding DNA: TGTGCCAGCACCACTCTAGCGGGACTCAATGAGCAGTTCTTC. It encodes CASTTLAGLNEQFF. The full variable domain, rest sourced from reference TRBV5-5 and TRBJ2-1, is DAGVTQSPTHLIKTRGQQVTLRCSPISGHKSVSWYQQVLGQGPQFIFQYYEKEERGRGNFPDRFSARQFPNYSSELNVNALLLGDSALYLCASTTLAGLNEQFFGPGTRLTVL.

CDR3 region: CASSLVLVSTDTQYF. The CDR3, as DNA: TGTGCCAGCAGCTTGGTGTTAGTTAGCACAGATACGCAGTATTTT. This rearrangement joins TRBV5-8 to TRBJ2-3, with D hard to call. V was cut by 0 bases and J by 0 bases, with 8 bases left in between. Germline CDR1 reads SGHTS; CDR2 reads YDEGEE. The CDR3 runs 15 residues.

This clonotype was found many times. The chain links TRBV11-2 to TRBJ2-7; 11 nucleotides line up with TRBD2. Germline loops: CDR1 SGHAT, CDR2 FQNNGV. Trimming cost V 5 bases and J 6 bases; bases outside gene matches: 12. This CDR3 has 16 residues. The CDR3 is CASSPGVAGGSGEQYF. The CDR3 region has the DNA TGTGCCAGCAGCCCCGGAGTAGCGGGAGGGTCTGGCGAGCAGTACTTC.

Ten or more counts support this clonotype. The rearrangement uses TRBV7-2 and TRBJ2-3, with TRBD1 as a possible D gene (5 bases). This CDR3 spans 14 amino acids. Trimming cost V 0 bases and J 6 bases, with 10 bases left between them. Looked up from germline, CDR1 is SGHTA and CDR2 is FQGNSA. The CDR3 is CASSLARVKDTQYF. The CDR3 region has the DNA TGTGCCAGCAGCTTAGCCAGGGTCAAGGATACGCAGTATTTT.

The sample holds many counts of this clonotype. V and J are TRBV3-1 and TRBJ2-5; 8 bases fit TRBD2. CDR3 length: 17 amino acids. The germline V gene encodes CDR1 LGHDT and CDR2 YNNKEL (reference sequence). The ends lost 1 base at V and 2 bases at J; junction bases unmatched: 9. The CDR3 sequence: CASSQVRRGTRQETQYF. The CDR3 bases are TGTGCCAGCAGCCAAGTGCGTCGCGGGACTAGGCAAGAGACCCAGTACTTC.

This clonotype has at least ten counts. The rearrangement joins TRBV27 to TRBJ2-1, with D perhaps TRBD1 or TRBD2 (5 bases each). Germline V gene lookup returns CDR1 MNHEY and CDR2 SMNVEV (reference sequence). V was clipped by 1 base and J by 7 bases, with 14 bases between them. The CDR3 is 15 amino acids. CDR3 sequence: CASSLFWGTGNEQFF. For the CDR3, the DNA is TGTGCCAGCAGTTTATTTTGGGGGACGGGGAATGAGCAGTTCTTC.

This clonotype was counted a few times. V is TRBV6-1 and J is TRBJ2-7; TRBD1 is a possible D gene (6 bases). Germline lookup yields CDR1 MNHNS and CDR2 SASEGT. V was cut by 4 bases and J by 2 bases, with 9 bases left in between. The CDR3 loop spans 13 amino acids. The DNA of the CDR3 is TGTGCCAGCAGTGTCGGGGACACCTACGAGCAGTACTTC. Its protein is CASSVGDTYEQYF.

This clonotype was observed many times. The rearrangement uses TRBV9 and TRBJ2-1; the D gene is possibly TRBD1 (5 bases). This CDR3 is built from 17 residues. The germline V and J ends were trimmed by 3 bases and 2 bases, with 18 bases remaining between them. Germline loops: CDR1 SGDLS, CDR2 YYNGEE. CDR3 loop: CASSDSPQGNTYNEQFF. CDR3 nucleotide sequence: TGTGCCAGCAGCGATAGCCCCCAGGGAAATACCTACAATGAGCAGTTCTTC.

The gene calls are TRBV7-2 and TRBJ1-5; D gene ambiguous. The germline V gene encodes CDR1 SGHTA and CDR2 FQGNSA. The CDR3 has 13 residues. Between the trimmed V and J ends, which lost 1 base and 4 bases, there was a span of 5 bases. CDR3 sequence reads: CASSLGINQPQHF. The CDR3 DNA reads as TGTGCCAGCAGCTTAGGGATAAATCAGCCCCAGCATTTT.

This chain joins TRBV5-1 and TRBJ2-1; 10 bases fit TRBD2. The germline CDR1 and CDR2 sequences are SGHRS and YFSETQ. The CDR3 has 16 amino acids. The CDR3 loop is CVSSSWTSGFYNEQFF. In nucleotides, the CDR3 is TGCGTTAGCAGCTCGTGGACTAGCGGTTTCTACAATGAGCAGTTCTTC.

This clonotype was detected ten times or more. The V call is TRBV3-1, the J call TRBJ2-7; D is unclear. Trimming removed 0 bases at V and 3 bases at J, with 9 bases between. This CDR3 has 14 amino acids. CDR1 and CDR2 (germline): LGHDT, YNNKEL (reference sequence). The CDR3 spells CASSQDGRIYEQYF. The DNA of the CDR3 is TGTGCCAGCAGCCAAGATGGACGGATCTACGAGCAGTACTTC.

This clonotype has ten or more counts. The V and J genes are TRBV3-1 and TRBJ2-5; TRBD1 or TRBD2 may be the D gene (5 bases each). From germline, CDR1 is LGHDT and CDR2 YNNKEL (reference sequence). The CDR3 runs to 16 residues. V lost 4 bases and J lost 4, with 19 bases in between. Written as DNA, the CDR3 is TGTGCCAGCAGCCCGTCTCGGGGCCGAGTTGGAGAGACCCAGTACTTC. Its translation: CASSPSRGRVGETQYF.

This clonotype has more than one count but fewer than ten. Here the CDR3 DNA reads TGCAGTGCTGACAGGGACAGGGGGGCTTACCAGCCCCAGCATTTT. Translated: CSADRDRGAYQPQHF. The chain employs TRBV20-1 and TRBJ1-5; 11 bases are shared with TRBD1. The CDR3 is 15 residues long. V was clipped by 5 bases and J by 7 bases; unmatched bases: 10. CDR1 and CDR2 from the germline V gene are DFQATT and SNEGSKA (reference sequence).

V and J are TRBV20-1 and TRBJ2-7, with D tentatively TRBD1 (7 bases). Trimming removed 3 bases from V and 4 bases from J, with 19 bases in between. Germline V gene lookup returns CDR1 DFQATT and CDR2 SNEGSKA (reference sequence). This CDR3 is built from 15 residues. CDR3 nucleotides: TGCAGTGCTAGTCAGCGAGCGGAGGGGGCATACGAGCAGTACTTC. Protein sequence: CSASQRAEGAYEQYF.